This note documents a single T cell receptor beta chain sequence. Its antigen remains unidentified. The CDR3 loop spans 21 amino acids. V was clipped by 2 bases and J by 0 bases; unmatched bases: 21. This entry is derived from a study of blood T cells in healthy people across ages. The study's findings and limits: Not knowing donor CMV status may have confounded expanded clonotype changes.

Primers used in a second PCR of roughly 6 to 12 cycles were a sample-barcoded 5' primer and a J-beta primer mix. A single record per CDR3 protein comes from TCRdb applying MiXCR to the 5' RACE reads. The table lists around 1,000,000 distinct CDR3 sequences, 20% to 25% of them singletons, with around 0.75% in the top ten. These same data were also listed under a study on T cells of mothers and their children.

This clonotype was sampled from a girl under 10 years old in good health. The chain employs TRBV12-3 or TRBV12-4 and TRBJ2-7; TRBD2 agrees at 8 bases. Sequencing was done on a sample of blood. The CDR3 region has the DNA TGTGCCAGCAGTTTAAAGCTAGCGGGTTTATTACTGCCAAAAAGCTCCTACGAGCAGTACTTC. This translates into CASSLKLAGLLLPKSSYEQYF.